Here is one T cell receptor beta chain with its context. Primers: 60 Vbeta forward and 13 Jbeta reverse. The repertoire was sequenced with immunoSEQ multiplex PCR; TCRdb's copy has only in-frame clones and lacks some. The sample holds roughly 200,000 clones, around 80% seen once. This CDR3 has 16 residues. V dropped 5 bases and J dropped 3; count of bases not matched to a gene: 7. Germline V lookup: CDR1 SGHRS, CDR2 YFSETQ. The record originates from a study of cytomegalovirus exposure and HLA in healthy donors. The chain employs TRBV5-1 and TRBJ2-3, with 12 nucleotides matching TRBD2. The sequencing sample was made of PBMCs. This TCR derives from a woman aged 60-75 years in good health and CMV-seropositive. CDR3 region: CASSLLLAGGTDTQYF. The CDR3 coding sequence is TGCGCCAGCAGTTTACTTCTAGCGGGGGGGACAGATACGCAGTATTTT.